What follows is one T cell receptor (beta chain) and its context. Its antigen is unknown. Partitioning of CD4+ cells yielded a CD45RA+ naive subset and a CD45RA-negative memory subset. This specimen comes from a study of shared clonotypes between healthy human individuals. Broader study findings: The study found approximately 5% of naive CD4 clonotypes shared across a few donors.

Each sorted subset replicate got 200 ng genomic DNA, around 29,000 genomes. The data were produced by immunoSEQ multiplex PCR, yet TCRdb's version contains in-frame clones alone and is incomplete. Of around 1.1 million clones in the sample, around 78% were seen once. This sequence was found in a young man in good health. Some clones in this sample may be carry-over from other donors' samples. Sequencing was done on a sample of memory CD4+ T cells from PBMCs. Described subset: CD45RA-negative fraction.

The CDR3, as DNA: TGTGCCTGGAGTTTCGGGACAGGGAATCAGCCCCAGCATTTT. It encodes CAWSFGTGNQPQHF. The chain is built from TRBV30 and TRBJ1-5; TRBD1 matches 9 bases. With V trimmed by 2 bases and J by 4 bases, 3 bases remained unmatched. The germline V gene has CDR1 GTSNPN and CDR2 SVGIG (reference sequence). This CDR3 comprises 14 residues.